These 18 T cell receptor beta chains came from one sample sequenced in a study of neurological immune-mediated disorders. TCRdb fed the 5' RACE reads into MiXCR, producing one record per CDR3 protein. The top ten hold 1.7% of the sample, which has roughly 80,000 distinct CDR3 sequences, around a tenth seen once. The sequenced material came from PBMCs. These receptors all stem from a man aged 50-60 years in good health.

This clonotype was seen repeatedly, ten times or more. The CDR3 here is CASSLVATGEQFF. The CDR3 DNA follows: TGCGCCAGCAGCTTGGTGGCAACCGGGGAGCAGTTCTTC. This rearrangement joins TRBV5-1 to TRBJ2-1; D gene uncertain. CDR1 and CDR2 from the germline V gene are SGHRS and YFSETQ. V was shortened by 0 bases and J by 10 bases, with 11 bases between the two germline ends. The CDR3 is made up of 13 amino acids.

This clonotype showed up just once. The V gene is TRBV12-3 or TRBV12-4, the J gene TRBJ2-5; D could derive from TRBD1 or TRBD2 (5 bases each). This CDR3 is 14 amino acids long. The CDR3 reads CVSSFRDPLETQYF. CDR3 coding DNA: TGTGTCAGTAGTTTCCGGGACCCCCTGGAGACCCAGTACTTC.

This clonotype was seen many times. This chain links TRBV15 with TRBJ2-5; no clear D gene. Trimming took off 0 bases at V and 3 bases at J, with 14 bases between the two ends. Germline loops: CDR1 LNHNV, CDR2 YYDKDF (reference sequence). The CDR3 is 16 residues long. The CDR3 region is CATSRDLGYGKETQYF. The CDR3 bases are TGTGCCACCAGCAGAGATCTGGGTTACGGCAAAGAGACCCAGTACTTC.

Only a few counts were recorded for this clonotype. The chain links TRBV5-6 to TRBJ1-3; D is unclear. Deletions cut 4 bases from V and 1 base from J, with 12 bases between. The CDR3 has 15 amino acids. The germline V gene encodes CDR1 SGHDT and CDR2 YYEEEE. CDR3 sequence (DNA): TGTGCCAGCAGCCCGAGGTTGGTTTCTGGAAACACCATATATTTT. It encodes CASSPRLVSGNTIYF.

At least ten counts were recorded for this clonotype. The genes are TRBV21-1 and TRBJ2-2; the table's D call, TRBD1, was not checked against the DNA. TRBV21-1 is a pseudogene segment. The CDR3 runs 17 residues. CDR3 loop: CASSQARDRGATGELFF. The CDR3 DNA reads TGTGCCAGCAGCCAAGCCAGGGACAGGGGAGCCACCGGGGAGCTGTTTTTT.

The chain links TRBV20-1 to TRBJ2-3; no reliable D call. This CDR3 is built from 13 residues. V lost 0 bases to trimming and J lost 5 bases, with 9 bases between them. Germline lookup yields CDR1 DFQATT and CDR2 SNEGSKA (reference sequence). The DNA for the CDR3 is TGCAGTGCTAGAGAACCCTTGGAAGATACGCAGTATTTT. Translated: CSAREPLEDTQYF.

This clonotype showed up many times. The chain carries TRBV20-1 and TRBJ2-4; D remains ambiguous. V was clipped by 6 bases and J by 0 bases, with 15 bases between them. The CDR3 spans 15 residues. Germline loops: CDR1 DFQATT, CDR2 SNEGSKA (reference sequence). The CDR3 region is CSAPNPLAAKNIQYF. The CDR3 DNA sequence: TGCAGTGCCCCTAACCCCTTAGCAGCCAAAAACATTCAGTACTTC.

The sample holds many counts of this clonotype. The gene calls are TRBV20-1 and TRBJ2-7, with TRBD2 matching 9 bases. Germline V gene lookup returns CDR1 DFQATT and CDR2 SNEGSKA (reference sequence). Trimming removed 3 bases from V and 6 bases from J; junction bases left unmatched: 15. The CDR3 sequence is 16 residues long. CDR3 region: CSASQKGGLALIEQYF. The CDR3, as DNA: TGCAGTGCTAGCCAGAAGGGGGGACTAGCCTTGATCGAGCAGTACTTC.

This clonotype occurred many times. The CDR3 nucleotides read TGTGCCAGCAGTTACCTAGCGGGAGGTGGGAGTGAGACCCAGTACTTC. This encodes CASSYLAGGGSETQYF. The J gene is TRBJ2-5, the V gene TRBV6-6, with 11 bases that match TRBD2. V shed 2 bases and J 5 bases; nucleotides not matched to a gene: 7. This CDR3 has 16 amino acids. CDR1 and CDR2 (germline): MNHNY, SVGAGI (reference sequence).

This clonotype was counted many times. V is TRBV5-1 and J is TRBJ2-7; 7 bases are shared with TRBD1. Germline CDR1 SGHRS, CDR2 YFSETQ. Unmatched junction bases numbered 11, after V lost 1 base and J lost 1 base. The CDR3 sequence is 17 residues long. The CDR3 DNA sequence: TGCGCCAGCAGCTTGTCGCTCCGACAGGGCTCTTCCTACGAGCAGTACTTC. It yields the protein CASSLSLRQGSSYEQYF. Full variable domain (missing parts from reference TRBV5-1 and TRBJ2-7): KAGVTQTPRYLIKTRGQQVTLSCSPISGHRSVSWYQQTPGQGLQFLFEYFSETQRNKGNFPGRFSGRQFSNSRSEMNVSTLELGDSALYLCASSLSLRQGSSYEQYFGPGTRLTVT.

In this sample, this clonotype turned up many times. The CDR3 DNA reads TGCAGTGCTAGAGAGATCGGCGGGAGTGACGAGCAGTACTTC. Protein product: CSAREIGGSDEQYF. This chain connects TRBV20-1 to TRBJ2-7; 7 positions agree with TRBD2. Germline CDR1 reads DFQATT; CDR2 reads SNEGSKA (reference sequence). J gave up 5 bases and V 0 bases, and 7 bases lay outside the gene matches. The CDR3 covers 14 residues.

This chain joins TRBV7-9 and TRBJ2-1; 8 bases map to TRBD1. Germline lookup yields CDR1 SEHNR and CDR2 FQNEAQ (reference sequence). V was clipped by 1 base and J by 7 bases; unmatched bases: 3. The CDR3 has 14 amino acids. CDR3 nucleotide sequence: TGTGCCAGCAGCTTAGGGACAGGGCGAAATGAGCAGTTCTTC. Translated, it gives CASSLGTGRNEQFF.

Many counts were recorded for this clonotype. This chain joins TRBV28 and TRBJ2-1; D gene uncertain. V gave up 3 bases and J gave up 6 bases, with 3 bases separating them. Germline V CDR1 and CDR2: MDHEN, SYDVKM. The CDR3 runs to 11 residues. CDR3 sequence reads: CASSFFNEQFF. The CDR3 nucleotides are TGTGCCAGCAGTTTTTTCAATGAGCAGTTCTTC.

This clonotype was found many times. This rearrangement joins TRBV6-1 to TRBJ1-1; TRBD1 aligns across 9 bases. Trimming cost V 10 bases and J 0 bases; bases outside gene matches: 9. The CDR3 is 15 amino acids. Looked up from germline, CDR1 is MNHNS and CDR2 is SASEGT. The CDR3, as DNA: TGTGCCACCCTGACGGGACAGGGAGTGAACACTGAAGCTTTCTTT. This gives the protein CATLTGQGVNTEAFF.

This clonotype was counted at least ten times. This sequence joins TRBV7-9 and TRBJ1-1; 8 bases align to TRBD1. This CDR3 comprises 17 residues. CDR1 is SEHNR, CDR2 FQNEAQ, per germline (reference sequence). Trimming removed 2 bases from V and 1 base from J; junction bases left unmatched: 9. CDR3 loop: CASSLNAGGAWNTEAFF. CDR3 DNA sequence: TGTGCCAGCAGCTTAAATGCAGGGGGCGCTTGGAACACTGAAGCTTTCTTT.

This clonotype has at least ten counts. The rearrangement links TRBV5-1 to TRBJ2-2; D might be TRBD2 (5 bases). The CDR3 is made up of 14 amino acids. The V end lost 3 bases, the J end lost 5 bases, and 11 bases lay between the germline ends. Germline CDR1 reads SGHRS; CDR2 reads YFSETQ. The CDR3 reads CASSYGRTTGELFF. The CDR3 DNA reads as TGCGCCAGCAGCTACGGCAGGACTACCGGGGAGCTGTTTTTT.

This clonotype appeared many times. The rearrangement joins TRBV4-1 to TRBJ2-3, with D perhaps TRBD2 (6 bases). This CDR3 contains 17 residues. Per germline, CDR1 MGHRA and CDR2 YSYEKL. Trimming stripped 0 bases from V and 6 bases from J, with 19 bases between. CDR3 sequence (DNA): TGCGCCAGCAGCCAAGATAGGGAACGGGCTAGCGACGATACGCAGTATTTT. Translated: CASSQDRERASDDTQYF.

This clonotype was picked up many times. The CDR3 DNA sequence: TGTGCCAGCAGTTTTAGGTGGGAGGGTAACAATGAGCAGTTCTTC. Protein product: CASSFRWEGNNEQFF. The rearrangement uses TRBV28 and TRBJ2-1; 7 nucleotides agree with TRBD2. Per the germline V gene, CDR1 is MDHEN and CDR2 is SYDVKM. The V gene end was trimmed by 3 bases and the J gene end by 5 bases; junction bases not matched to a gene: 7. The CDR3 runs to 15 residues.